Listed here is a single T cell receptor (beta chain). The target of this receptor is not known. Base qualities were left out, and no much larger clone turns up one base away. In total, roughly 670 healthy bone marrow donors made up the cohort. Cohort members were all nominally healthy when sampled, although unrecorded immune exposures were likely present. The donor was CMV seropositive and was included in the group of 270 or so seropositive cohort members. Every donor gave a peripheral blood sample, and the peripheral blood mononuclear cells from that sample were used for TCR beta sequencing. Genomic DNA extraction from the blood cell samples was performed with the Qiagen DNeasy Blood Extraction Kit. For CDR1 and CDR2, the germline V gene (reference sequence) lists SGHNT and YYREEE. Including cysteine and phenylalanine, the CDR3 has 18 amino acids. Of all the DNA, just the CDR3 is kept, 54 bases in frame from base 1. Here V drops 1 base and J drops 2 bases, and the junction holds 11 bases not matched to any gene.

This record belongs to a study of cytomegalovirus exposure and HLA in healthy donors (dated by TCRdb to 2016 to 2017). Regarding the study in general: An earlier analysis of roughly 500 of the donors reported 250 to 300 Gb of sequence data and approximately 110 million unique TCR beta sequences from roughly 200 million T cells. An early release that covered more than 550 HLA-typed donors contained around 300 gigabases of sequencing data and about 93 million unique TCR sequences. The genetic ancestry cluster associated with self-reported Caucasian donors included 81% of the roughly 400 genotyped donors. The study aimed to test whether cataloging public T cell receptors could reveal signatures of past pathogen exposure. The study profiled the T cell repertoires of 500 to 800 subjects by immunosequencing and related them to cytomegalovirus serostatus. In addition to the first cohort of roughly 670 subjects, a separate validation cohort of approximately 110 different subjects was used. High-throughput TCR immunosequencing, statistical association of individual TCRs with disease status, and machine learning were combined to predict cytomegalovirus infection status. A later analysis re-examined previously published TCR beta repertoires from 610 or so donors and added high-resolution HLA genotyping to investigate patterns of TCR occurrence. The later analysis used no new phenotypic data to find candidate immune exposures, relying instead on TCR beta sequences and their occurrence across donors. To decide whether each TCR beta V gene segment behaved as functional or pseudogenic, an earlier analysis of some 540 of the donors relied on high-throughput TCR beta sequencing. Alongside the repertoire data, information on donor age, sex, ethnicity and CMV serostatus was compiled. A later genetic analysis took genome-wide SNP genotypes for 398 of the 666 donors and used that subset as a discovery cohort. Every repertoire in the discovery cohort had been generated on one and the same sequencing platform. HLA typing included class I and class II loci at four-digit resolution. The number of donors typed differed by locus, with about 629-630 for A, B, C, DRB1 and DQB1, approximately 500 for DQA1, under 610 for DPA1, and some 470 for DPB1. About five DR-DQ haplotypes were handled as single units for association and clustering, since linkage in the cohort was strong. Among roughly 400 genotyped donors of the cohort, an average of about 240,000 unique TCR beta nucleotide sequences were sequenced per donor, around 20% of them non-productive. What the authors observed across the whole study: A later genetic analysis associated a missense DCLRE1C variant with V-gene and J-gene trimming of TCR beta chains, and an independent cohort replicated the association. Linkage disequilibrium might explain the correlated functional status among segregating V segments, but an unknown experimental factor could not be ruled out. The authors suggested that the approach could potentially be generalized to other disease states and immunological phenotypes. A later analysis found that TCR association rates varied across HLA loci, with DRB1 alleles showing the most associated TCRs and HLA-C alleles the fewest. Most TCR sequences were seen in very few donors, while some public TCRs were found in many individuals. The presence/absence analyses assumed that sequencing depth was roughly uniform across donors, and that assumption may not be true. Because the 87-base-pair reads could not distinguish some IMGT-functional V segments, including TRBV6-2 and TRBV6-3, those segments were excluded. A later analysis associated 15,000 to 20,000 TCR beta sequences with specific HLA alleles at a false discovery rate of 0.05. In the study, 164 TCR beta chains were listed as associated with cytomegalovirus. According to a later analysis, parvovirus B19, influenza, CMV and Epstein-Barr virus appeared linked to several top co-occurrence clusters. A few of the identified cytomegalovirus-associated TCR beta chains were confirmed in vitro to be specific for cytomegalovirus antigens. Only TCR beta chains were sequenced in this cohort, and the absence of alpha or paired-chain data limited detectable features. A further reported finding was that TCR beta sequences accurately predicted the HLA-A and HLA-B alleles for most subjects in the first cohort. In a later analysis, HLA-associated TCR beta chains showed more clonal expansion and lower generation probabilities than non-associated chains that were equally common. The sequencing pipeline was judged likely to have produced a cluster of highly shared sequence variants as a technical artifact. The earlier analysis of fewer than 750 of the donors excluded seventeen rarely observed V segments, including chromosome 9 orphons, because counts were too low. In a later analysis, most CMV-associated TCR beta chains were found to appear HLA-restricted, with HLA associations seemingly driven largely by CMV exposure. HLA typing was unavailable for some donors at each locus, so association tests used only the typed subset. An earlier analysis of approximately 500 of the donors showed that most TCR beta V segments appeared in productive rearrangements either about 87% or about 30% of the time, which broadly matched IMGT annotations. For the cohort, immune exposure information was limited to CMV serostatus. Compared with the 666-donor mean, donors in an Asian-associated ancestry cluster had fewer N-insertions in productive TCRs, according to a later genetic analysis. Strong co-occurrence of HLA alleles, especially DR and DQ, made assigning TCR associations to individual alleles difficult. Cytomegalovirus status was reported to be diagnosed by the classifier with high specificity and sensitivity in both the original and validation cohorts.

The library was made by the immunoSEQ multiplex PCR assay. A mixture of 60 forward primers for TCR Vbeta segments and 13 reverse primers for TCR Jbeta segments was used in the multiplex PCR. The CDR3 region of rearranged TCR beta genes was amplified from genomic DNA with a multiplex PCR assay. The Illumina HiSeq System was used to sequence the amplified TCR beta libraries as 87-base-pair reads. Per the authors' processing: A later analysis tallied 80 million to 95 million unique TCR beta chains across the approximately 670 repertoires, and approximately 9.9 million of those chains were shared by two or more donors. To remove PCR and sequencing errors, raw reads were error-corrected and collapsed into unique sequences using a nearest-neighbor algorithm that merged closely related sequences. V, D and J gene segments were assigned by aligning CDR3 sequences to IMGT reference sequences. Each retained sequence needed at least a six-nucleotide match to both a V gene segment and a J gene segment. Rearrangements were called productive when the CDR3 lacked stop codons and stayed in frame with V and J; all others were non-productive. CDR3 was defined by IMGT convention, running from the second conserved V-encoded cysteine to the conserved J-encoded phenylalanine. In an earlier analysis of 500 to 650 of the donors, sequences lacking an unambiguous match to a single V gene segment were excluded. An earlier analysis of 500 to 700 of the donors classified V segments as functional when productive rearrangements were above 56.7% and as segregating when the standard deviation between donors was above 5%. A statistical classification framework was built for diagnosing cytomegalovirus status from the catalog of TCR beta chain sequences. V and J gene assignment, in a later analysis, came from comparing TCR nucleotide sequences with IMGT/GENE-DB human TR gene sequences. Using the TCRdist pipeline, a later analysis assigned CDR3 sequences along with most-parsimonious VDJ recombination scenarios. In a later analysis, each TCR beta chain was defined by its CDR3 amino acid sequence together with its V-gene family, and reads without a unique V-gene family were excluded. In a later analysis, 450 to 600 highly shared, low-generation-probability nucleotide sequences were removed to address suspected cross-contamination and a sequencing artifact. In a later analysis, a clonal expansion index was calculated for each public chain from normalized within-repertoire ranks of inferred template counts. Generation probabilities in a later analysis came from a VDJ recombination model fitted to out-of-frame rearrangements, and those results were checked against IGoR. In a later analysis, hypergeometric tests were used to score TCR-TCR, TCR-HLA and TCR-CMV co-occurrence, with a repertoire-size bias correction applied to TCR pairs. False discovery rates were estimated in a later analysis by permuting HLA or CMV assignments 20 times. In a later analysis, co-occurring TCRs were grouped using DBSCAN, and TCRdist sequence similarity was added for clustering within HLA-allele-positive subsets. Repertoires with fewer than 30,000 or more than 120,000 public chains, plus five repertoires with anomalous nucleotide sharing, were excluded from co-occurrence clustering. TCRdb holds this immuneACCESS table with in-frame rearrangements only. Some clones are missing; in checked studies, unresolved V genes explain under half, and the rest has no known cause. The DNA gave D and trimming, while V, J and clone size come from that table. In this sample the table shows 70,000 to 90,000 clones, about 72% of which occur a single time. The top ten clones comprise about a fifth of the sample.

This clonotype originated in a man in his forties in good health and CMV-seropositive. Input material: PBMCs. The chain joins TRBV5-4 to TRBJ1-5; the central 8 bases match TRBD1. The bases read TGTGCCAGCAGCTTGAGGTCTGGCCAGGGACAGGGCAATCAGCCCCAGCATTTT. The translation is CASSLRSGQGQGNQPQHF.